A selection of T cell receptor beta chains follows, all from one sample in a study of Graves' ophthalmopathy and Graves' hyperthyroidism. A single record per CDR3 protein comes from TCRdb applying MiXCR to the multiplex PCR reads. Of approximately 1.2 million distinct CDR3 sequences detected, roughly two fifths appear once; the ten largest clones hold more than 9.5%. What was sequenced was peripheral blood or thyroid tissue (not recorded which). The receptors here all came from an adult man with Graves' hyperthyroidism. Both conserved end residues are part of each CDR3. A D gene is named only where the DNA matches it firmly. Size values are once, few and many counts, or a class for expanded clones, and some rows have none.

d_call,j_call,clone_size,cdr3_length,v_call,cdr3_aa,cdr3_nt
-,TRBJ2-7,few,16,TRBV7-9,CASSLVGEGHSYEQYF,TGTGCCAGCAGCTTAGTCGGGGAAGGCCACTCCTACGAGCAGTACTTC
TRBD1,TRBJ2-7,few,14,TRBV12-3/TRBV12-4,CASSALGQAVKQYF,TGTGCCAGCAGTGCCCTGGGACAGGCCGTTAAGCAGTACTTC
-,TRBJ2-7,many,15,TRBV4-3,CASSQDLVRSYEQYF,TGCGCCAGCAGCCAAGATCTGGTACGCTCCTACGAGCAGTACTTC
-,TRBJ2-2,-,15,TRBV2,CASTTPITNTGELFF,TGTGCCAGCACCACCCCGATTACGAACACCGGGGAGCTGTTTTTT
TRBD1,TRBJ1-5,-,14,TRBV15,CATSTGQGRETQHF,TGTGCCACCAGCACCGGACAGGGACGAGAGACCCAGCATTTT
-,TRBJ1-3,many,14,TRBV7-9,CASSSDSSGNTIYF,TGTGCCAGCAGCTCGGACAGCTCTGGAAACACCATATATTTT
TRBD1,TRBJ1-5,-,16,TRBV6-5,CASSQGQGAGKTPQHF,TGTGCCAGCAGTCAGGGACAGGGGGCGGGGAAGACCCCCCAGCATTTT
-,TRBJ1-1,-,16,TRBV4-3,CASSQEAGRGNTEAFF,TGCGCCAGCAGCCAAGAGGCGGGCAGGGGGAACACTGAAGCTTTCTTT
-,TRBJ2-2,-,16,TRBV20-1,CSARIAPRGNTGELFF,TGCAGTGCTAGAATTGCCCCACGGGGGAACACCGGGGAGCTGTTTTTT
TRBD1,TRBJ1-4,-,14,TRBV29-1,CSVDKQGDNEKLFF,TGCAGCGTTGACAAACAGGGGGATAATGAAAAACTGTTTTTT
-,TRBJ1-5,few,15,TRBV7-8,CASSFGRNSNQPQHF,TGTGCCAGCAGTTTCGGGAGAAATAGCAATCAGCCCCAGCATTTT
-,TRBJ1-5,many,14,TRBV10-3,CAISDLGRLQPQHF,TGTGCCATCAGTGATCTGGGCAGGCTGCAGCCCCAGCATTTT
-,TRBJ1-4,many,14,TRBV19,CASSNDRLMEKLFF,TGTGCCAGTAGTAACGACAGACTAATGGAAAAACTGTTTTTT
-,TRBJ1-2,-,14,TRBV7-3,CASSLGGSGDGYTF,TGTGCCAGCAGCTTAGGCGGATCGGGCGATGGCTACACCTTC
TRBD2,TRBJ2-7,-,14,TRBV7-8,CASSLGRGVYEQYF,TGTGCCAGCAGCTTAGGGCGGGGGGTCTACGAGCAGTACTTC
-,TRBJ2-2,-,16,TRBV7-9,CASSLVPGPHTGELFF,TGTGCCAGCAGCTTAGTCCCCGGGCCACACACCGGGGAGCTGTTTTTT
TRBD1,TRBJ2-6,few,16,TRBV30,CAWSRQGAPGANVLTF,TGTGCCTGGAGTAGACAGGGAGCACCTGGGGCCAACGTCCTGACTTTC
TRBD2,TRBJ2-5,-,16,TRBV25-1,CASSEQGLAGRETQYF,TGTGCCAGCAGTGAACAGGGACTAGCGGGAAGAGAGACCCAGTACTTC
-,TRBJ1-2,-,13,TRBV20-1,CSATTDLRGGYTF,TGCAGTGCTACGACAGATCTAAGGGGTGGCTACACCTTC
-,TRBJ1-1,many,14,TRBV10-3,CAISDGGTNTEAFF,TGTGCCATCAGTGACGGCGGAACGAACACTGAAGCTTTCTTT
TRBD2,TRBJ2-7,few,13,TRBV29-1,CSAGLAGSYEQYF,TGCAGCGCCGGACTAGCGGGATCCTACGAGCAGTACTTC
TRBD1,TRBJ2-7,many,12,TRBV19,CATRDRSYEQYF,TGTGCCACCCGGGACAGGAGCTACGAGCAGTACTTC